This TCR beta chain was observed in a study of vaccination effects on CD4 cells after COVID-19. The CDR3 runs 17 residues. Trimming took 5 bases from V and 0 from J; bases not matched to a gene: 6. Germline V lookup: CDR1 SGHNT, CDR2 YYREEE (reference sequence). Expansion with viral peptide pools was applied to antigen-specific CD4+ T cells by the ViraFEST assay prior to sequencing. After less than 11 days in culture, the CD4+ T cells were isolated. The assay was immunoSEQ multiplex PCR, and TCRdb's table has in-frame clones only and misses some. The sample has tens of thousands of clones, around 76% seen once. For this clone: Its antigen is as yet unknown.

The J gene is TRBJ2-2, the V gene TRBV5-4; TRBD2 matches at 11 bases. The sequence was obtained from a human donor who received a COVID-19 vaccine. The specimen was CD4+ T cells from PBMCs cultured with HCoV-229E spike peptides, collected before COVID-19 vaccination. In nucleotides, the CDR3 is TGTGCCAGCAGGGGAACTAGCGGGGGCACGAACACCGGGGAGCTGTTTTTT. Amino acid sequence: CASRGTSGGTNTGELFF.